This T cell receptor beta chain was sequenced in a study of vaccination and CD4 T cells after COVID-19. Remarks on this clonotype: Its cognate antigen is unknown.

Scientists ran DNA taken from cultured CD4+ T cells through the Oncomine TCR Beta short-read assay for sequencing. TCRdb re-called the PCR reads with MiXCR, one entry per CDR3 protein. The table shows approximately 17,000 distinct CDR3 sequences, with around 50% occurring only once. The CDR3 is 15 amino acids. Germline loops: CDR1 MNHGY, CDR2 SAAAGT. The V gene end was trimmed by 6 bases and the J gene end by 1 base; junction bases not matched to a gene: 4. Sample time point: late sampling 161 to 241 days after vaccination in a few convalescent patients. Documented treatment: roughly 10-day PBMC culture with coronavirus spike peptide pools or control peptides (ViraFEST assay).

This chain joins TRBV6-8 and TRBJ2-5; 11 bases map to TRBD1. Sample: CD4+ T cells from blood, cultured in vitro, taken about 7 months after SARS-CoV-2 vaccination. The TCR comes from a human donor who had recovered from COVID-19. The CDR3 region is CASRTGQGVQETQYF. In DNA form, the CDR3 reads TGTGCCAGCAGGACGGGACAGGGGGTCCAAGAGACCCAGTACTTC.